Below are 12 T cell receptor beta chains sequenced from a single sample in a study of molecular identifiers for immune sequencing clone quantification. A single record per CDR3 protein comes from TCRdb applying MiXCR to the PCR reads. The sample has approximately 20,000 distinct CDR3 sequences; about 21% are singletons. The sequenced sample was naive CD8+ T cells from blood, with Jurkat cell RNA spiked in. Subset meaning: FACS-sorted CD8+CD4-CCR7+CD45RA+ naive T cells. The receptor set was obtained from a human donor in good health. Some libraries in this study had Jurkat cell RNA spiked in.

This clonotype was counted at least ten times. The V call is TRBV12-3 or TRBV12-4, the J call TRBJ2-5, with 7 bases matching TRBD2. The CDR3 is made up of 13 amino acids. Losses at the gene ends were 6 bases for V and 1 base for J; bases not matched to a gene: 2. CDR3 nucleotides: TGTGCCAGCAGGGGACTAACCCAAGAGACCCAGTACTTC. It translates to CASRGLTQETQYF.

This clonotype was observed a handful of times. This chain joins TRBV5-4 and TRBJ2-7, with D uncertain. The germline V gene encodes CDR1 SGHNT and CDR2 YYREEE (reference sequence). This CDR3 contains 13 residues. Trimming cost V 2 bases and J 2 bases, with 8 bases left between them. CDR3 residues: CASSFGQTYEQYF. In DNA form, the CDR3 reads TGTGCCAGCAGCTTCGGGCAAACCTACGAGCAGTACTTC.

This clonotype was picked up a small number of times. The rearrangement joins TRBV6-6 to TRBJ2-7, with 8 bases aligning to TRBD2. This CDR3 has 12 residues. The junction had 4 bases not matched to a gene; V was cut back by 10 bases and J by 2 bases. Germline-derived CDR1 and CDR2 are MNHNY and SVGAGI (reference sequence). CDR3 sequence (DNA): TGTGCCACCATTAGCGGGACCTACGAGCAGTACTTC. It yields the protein CATISGTYEQYF.

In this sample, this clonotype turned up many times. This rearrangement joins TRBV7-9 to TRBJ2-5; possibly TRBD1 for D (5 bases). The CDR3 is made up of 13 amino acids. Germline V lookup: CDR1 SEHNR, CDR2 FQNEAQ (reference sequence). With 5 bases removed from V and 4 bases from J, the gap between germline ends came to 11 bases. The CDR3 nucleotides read TGTGCCAGCAGCCCCCCCCAGGGAGAGACCCAGTACTTC. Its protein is CASSPPQGETQYF.

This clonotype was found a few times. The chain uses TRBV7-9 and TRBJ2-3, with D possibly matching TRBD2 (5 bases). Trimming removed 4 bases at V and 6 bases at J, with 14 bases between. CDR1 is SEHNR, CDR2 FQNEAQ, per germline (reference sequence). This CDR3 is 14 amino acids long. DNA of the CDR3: TGTGCCAGCAGCTCCTCTAGCCCGCTGGATACGCAGTATTTT. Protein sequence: CASSSSSPLDTQYF. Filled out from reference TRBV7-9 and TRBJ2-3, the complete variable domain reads DTGVSQNPRHKITKRGQNVTFRCDPISEHNRLYWYRQTLGQGPEFLTYFQNEAQLEKSRLLSDRFSAERPKGSFSTLEIQRTEQGDSAMYLCASSSSSPLDTQYFGPGTRLTVL.

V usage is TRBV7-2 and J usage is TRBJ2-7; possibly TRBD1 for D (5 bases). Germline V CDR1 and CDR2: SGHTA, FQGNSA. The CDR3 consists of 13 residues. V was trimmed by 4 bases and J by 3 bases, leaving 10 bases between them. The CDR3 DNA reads TGTGCCAGCAGCTCGTGGGGCAGCTACGAGCAGTACTTC. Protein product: CASSSWGSYEQYF.

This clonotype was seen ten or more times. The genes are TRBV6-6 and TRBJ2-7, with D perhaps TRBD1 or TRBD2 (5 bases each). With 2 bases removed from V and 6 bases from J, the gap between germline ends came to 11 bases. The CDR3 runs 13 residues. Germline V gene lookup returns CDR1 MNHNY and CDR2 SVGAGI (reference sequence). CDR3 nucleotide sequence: TGTGCCAGCAGTTACGGGGGTTGGGGCGAGCAGTACTTC. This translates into CASSYGGWGEQYF.

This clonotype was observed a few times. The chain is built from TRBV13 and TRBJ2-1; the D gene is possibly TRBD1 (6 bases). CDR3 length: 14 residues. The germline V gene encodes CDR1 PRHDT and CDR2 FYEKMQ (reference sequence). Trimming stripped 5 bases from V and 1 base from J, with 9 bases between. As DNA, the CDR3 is TGTGCCAGCAGCGGGCAGGGGTCCTACAATGAGCAGTTCTTC. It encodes CASSGQGSYNEQFF.

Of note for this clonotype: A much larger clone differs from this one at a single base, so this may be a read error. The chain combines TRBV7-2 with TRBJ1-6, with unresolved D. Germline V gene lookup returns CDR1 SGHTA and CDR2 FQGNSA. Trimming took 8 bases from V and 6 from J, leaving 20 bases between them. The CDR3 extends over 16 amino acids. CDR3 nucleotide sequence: TGTGCCAGCGGCTACCATAGTGGCAGCTTTAATTCACCCCTCCACTTT. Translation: CASGYHSGSFNSPLHF.

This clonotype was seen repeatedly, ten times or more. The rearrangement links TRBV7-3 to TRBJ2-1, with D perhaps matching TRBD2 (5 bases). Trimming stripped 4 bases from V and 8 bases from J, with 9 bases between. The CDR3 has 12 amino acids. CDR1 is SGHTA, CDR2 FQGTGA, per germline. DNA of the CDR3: TGTGCCAGCAGCTCCTCTAGCCATGAGCAGTTCTTC. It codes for CASSSSSHEQFF.

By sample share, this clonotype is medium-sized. CDR3 region: CASSEEVAGGYEQYF. The CDR3, as DNA: TGTGCCAGCAGTGAAGAAGTAGCGGGAGGCTACGAGCAGTACTTC. This chain links TRBV6-1 with TRBJ2-7; 10 bases match TRBD2. Germline CDR1 is MNHNS and CDR2 is SASEGT. This CDR3 has 15 amino acids. Germline trimming cut 1 base from V and 3 bases from J; bases unmatched to any gene: 3.

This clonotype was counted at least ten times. Here the CDR3 DNA reads TGTGCCACCAGCTATAGCGGGAACATGTACGAGCAGTACTTC. Protein sequence: CATSYSGNMYEQYF. This chain uses TRBV15 with TRBJ2-7, with 8 bases that match TRBD2. CDR1 is LNHNV and CDR2 is YYDKDF in the germline V gene (reference sequence). V shed 5 bases and J 4 bases; nucleotides not matched to a gene: 7. This CDR3 spans 14 amino acids.